The source of this T cell receptor (beta chain) is a study of cytomegalovirus exposure and HLA in healthy donors. Study observations and caveats: The study listed around 150 cytomegalovirus-associated TCR beta chains.

Note on this clone: Its specificity is unknown.

The PCR employed 60 Vbeta primers together with 13 Jbeta primers. Profiled with immunoSEQ multiplex PCR; TCRdb holds only in-frame clones, not every one. The data contain over 150,000 clones, roughly 80% of them singletons. Trimming took 0 bases from V and 10 from J; bases not matched to a gene: 3. Germline CDR1 is SGHNT and CDR2 is YYREEE (reference sequence). The CDR3 length is 14 residues. The sequence was obtained from a human donor in good health. The genes are TRBV5-4 and TRBJ2-1, with TRBD2 identical over 11 bases. Sequencing input: PBMCs. CDR3 in amino acids: CASSLGASGGEQFF. CDR3 nucleotides: TGTGCCAGCAGCTTGGGAGCTAGCGGGGGGGAGCAGTTCTTC.